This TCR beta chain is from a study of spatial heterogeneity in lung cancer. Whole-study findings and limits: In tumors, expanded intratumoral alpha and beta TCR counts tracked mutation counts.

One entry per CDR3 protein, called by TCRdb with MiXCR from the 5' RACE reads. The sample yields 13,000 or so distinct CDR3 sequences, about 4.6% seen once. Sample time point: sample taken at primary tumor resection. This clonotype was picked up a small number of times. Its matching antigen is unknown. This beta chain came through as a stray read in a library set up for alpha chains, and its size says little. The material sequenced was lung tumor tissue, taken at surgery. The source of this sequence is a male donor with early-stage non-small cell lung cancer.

The CDR3 region is CASSPVPETQYF. The CDR3 bases are TGTGCCAGCTCACCAGTTCCAGAGACCCAGTACTTC. This chain uses TRBV18 with TRBJ2-5; D remains ambiguous. Trimming pared 2 bases from V and 4 bases from J, leaving 5 bases between. The CDR3 consists of 12 residues. Per the germline V gene, CDR1 is KGHSH and CDR2 is LQKENI.